This entry describes one T cell receptor (beta chain). The V gene lost 7 bases and the J gene lost 8 bases, with 8 bases spanning the gap. Germline values: CDR1 DFQATT, CDR2 SNEGSKA (reference sequence). CDR3 size: 9 residues. Per the original data handling: Junction-only immunoSEQ data arrived without quality scores, meaning filtering differed. The assay was immunoSEQ multiplex PCR, and TCRdb's table has in-frame clones only and misses some. V, J and clone size are taken as reported in that table, and D and trimming were inferred from the DNA itself. The table shows 800,000 to 1,200,000 clones, with around 78% occurring only once. These data belong to a study of shared clonotypes between healthy human individuals.

V and J are TRBV20-1 and TRBJ1-2, with D hard to call. This TCR was recovered from a man younger than 35 in good health. Some clones in this sample may be carry-over from other donors' samples. Material: memory CD4+ T cells from PBMCs. Subset denoted: CD45RA-negative fraction. The CDR3 protein is CSEEKGYTF. CDR3 bases: TGCAGTGAGGAGAAGGGCTACACCTTC.